Sequencing of this T cell receptor (beta chain) was carried out in a study of shared clonotypes between healthy human individuals. The CDR3 runs 12 residues. Germline assignment: CDR1 MNHNY and CDR2 SVGAGI (reference sequence). V gave up 8 bases and J gave up 5 bases, with 12 bases separating them. The repertoire was sequenced with immunoSEQ multiplex PCR; TCRdb's copy has only in-frame clones and lacks some. The data contain millions of clones, roughly nine tenths of them singletons. The V and J genes are TRBV6-6 and TRBJ1-1; D is unclear. The sample taken for sequencing was naive CD4+ T cells sorted from blood. As to subset: CD45RA+ positively selected. The clonotype was recovered from a man aged 18 to 30 in good health. This CDR3 reads CASQDPGTEAFF. The CDR3 DNA follows: TGTGCCAGCCAGGACCCTGGGACTGAAGCTTTCTTT.